This T cell receptor beta chain was recovered during a study of T cells in localized non-small cell lung cancer. General study results and limits: Prolonged overall survival went with higher T cell density in the blood. Heterogeneity within the tumor remains possible, as just one region underwent sequencing. Adjacent lung was found to contain a median approximately 60 of the top 100 tumor clones.

Only one count was recorded for this clone. Its antigen is still unknown. The protocol was immunoSEQ multiplex PCR, while the TCRdb copy is restricted to in-frame clones and leaves out a portion. Here the sample spans around 41,000 clones, around nine tenths being singletons. Trimming removed 5 bases at V and 6 bases at J, with 19 bases between. Germline V lookup: CDR1 MNHEY, CDR2 SVGAGI. The CDR3 spans 15 residues. The receptor comes from a female donor aged 60 or older with stage I squamous cell lung carcinoma. The material sequenced was peripheral blood, taken before any cancer treatment. The V gene is TRBV6-5, the J gene TRBJ1-2; D perhaps matches TRBD1 (6 bases). The CDR3 here is CASSPRAWAGDGYTF. CDR3 sequence (DNA): TGTGCCAGCAGTCCTAGGGCTTGGGCAGGGGATGGCTACACCTTC.